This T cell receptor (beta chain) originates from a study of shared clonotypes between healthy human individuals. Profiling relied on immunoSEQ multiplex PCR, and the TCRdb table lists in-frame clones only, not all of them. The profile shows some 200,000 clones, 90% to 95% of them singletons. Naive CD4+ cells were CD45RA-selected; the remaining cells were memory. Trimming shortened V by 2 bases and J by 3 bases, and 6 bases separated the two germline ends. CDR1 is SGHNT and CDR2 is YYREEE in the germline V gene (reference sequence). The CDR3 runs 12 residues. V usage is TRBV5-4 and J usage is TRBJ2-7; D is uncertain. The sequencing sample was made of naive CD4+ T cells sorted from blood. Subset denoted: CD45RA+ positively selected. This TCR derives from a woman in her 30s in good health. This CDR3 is CASSFRHYEQYF. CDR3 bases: TGTGCCAGCAGCTTCAGACACTACGAGCAGTACTTC.